A single sample is the source of the 3 T cell receptor beta chains below, sequenced in a study of glioma-infiltrating T cells (dated by TCRdb to about 2016). The instrument given in TCRdb is Illumina MiSeq. The iRepertoire nested amplicon-rescue multiplex PCR (arm-PCR) platform was used to amplify TCR alpha and beta CDR3 regions from RNA. In-frame beta chains were kept once TCRdb had trimmed the public reads at Q25 with fastp and called clones with MiXCR. Rows are unified per CDR3 protein, each entry keeping the most common DNA and genes. The table for this sample lists about 180,000 distinct CDR3 sequences; around 40% of them were counted only once. Of the sample, around 5% is held by the ten largest clones. The sample taken for sequencing was glioma tissue, nonneoplastic brain tissue, or PBMCs (not recorded which). The receptors stem from a human donor with low-grade glioma or glioblastoma, undergoing nonglioma brain surgery, or in good health (not recorded which).

There are many counts of this clonotype. The rearrangement uses TRBV6-1 and TRBJ2-1, with 8 nucleotides matching TRBD2. This CDR3 region has 14 residues. The ends lost 6 bases at V and 5 bases at J; junction bases unmatched: 6. Germline V gene lookup returns CDR1 MNHNS and CDR2 SASEGT. CDR3 residues: CASRPGLGHNEQFF. DNA for the CDR3: TGTGCCAGCAGGCCGGGACTAGGCCACAATGAGCAGTTCTTC.

In regard to this clonotype: Sequence at one end of the junction differs from germline and may be a read error. This chain connects TRBV10-3 to TRBJ1-3; no clear D gene. CDR1 is ENHRY, CDR2 SYGVKD, per germline. CDR3 length: 13 residues. The CDR3 reads CAISDTSVNTIYF. CDR3 DNA: TGTGCCATCAGCGACACCTCTGTAAACACCATATATTTT.

The table lists this clonotype with many counts. The rearrangement joins TRBV4-2 to TRBJ1-5; perhaps TRBD1 as D (5 bases). This CDR3 is 14 amino acids long. Germline values: CDR1 LGHNA, CDR2 YNFKEQ. The ends were cut back, 1 base at V and 3 bases at J, with 7 bases in the middle. CDR3 amino acids: CASSQVGPNQPQHF. CDR3 nucleotide sequence: TGTGCCAGCAGCCAAGTGGGGCCCAATCAGCCCCAGCATTTT.